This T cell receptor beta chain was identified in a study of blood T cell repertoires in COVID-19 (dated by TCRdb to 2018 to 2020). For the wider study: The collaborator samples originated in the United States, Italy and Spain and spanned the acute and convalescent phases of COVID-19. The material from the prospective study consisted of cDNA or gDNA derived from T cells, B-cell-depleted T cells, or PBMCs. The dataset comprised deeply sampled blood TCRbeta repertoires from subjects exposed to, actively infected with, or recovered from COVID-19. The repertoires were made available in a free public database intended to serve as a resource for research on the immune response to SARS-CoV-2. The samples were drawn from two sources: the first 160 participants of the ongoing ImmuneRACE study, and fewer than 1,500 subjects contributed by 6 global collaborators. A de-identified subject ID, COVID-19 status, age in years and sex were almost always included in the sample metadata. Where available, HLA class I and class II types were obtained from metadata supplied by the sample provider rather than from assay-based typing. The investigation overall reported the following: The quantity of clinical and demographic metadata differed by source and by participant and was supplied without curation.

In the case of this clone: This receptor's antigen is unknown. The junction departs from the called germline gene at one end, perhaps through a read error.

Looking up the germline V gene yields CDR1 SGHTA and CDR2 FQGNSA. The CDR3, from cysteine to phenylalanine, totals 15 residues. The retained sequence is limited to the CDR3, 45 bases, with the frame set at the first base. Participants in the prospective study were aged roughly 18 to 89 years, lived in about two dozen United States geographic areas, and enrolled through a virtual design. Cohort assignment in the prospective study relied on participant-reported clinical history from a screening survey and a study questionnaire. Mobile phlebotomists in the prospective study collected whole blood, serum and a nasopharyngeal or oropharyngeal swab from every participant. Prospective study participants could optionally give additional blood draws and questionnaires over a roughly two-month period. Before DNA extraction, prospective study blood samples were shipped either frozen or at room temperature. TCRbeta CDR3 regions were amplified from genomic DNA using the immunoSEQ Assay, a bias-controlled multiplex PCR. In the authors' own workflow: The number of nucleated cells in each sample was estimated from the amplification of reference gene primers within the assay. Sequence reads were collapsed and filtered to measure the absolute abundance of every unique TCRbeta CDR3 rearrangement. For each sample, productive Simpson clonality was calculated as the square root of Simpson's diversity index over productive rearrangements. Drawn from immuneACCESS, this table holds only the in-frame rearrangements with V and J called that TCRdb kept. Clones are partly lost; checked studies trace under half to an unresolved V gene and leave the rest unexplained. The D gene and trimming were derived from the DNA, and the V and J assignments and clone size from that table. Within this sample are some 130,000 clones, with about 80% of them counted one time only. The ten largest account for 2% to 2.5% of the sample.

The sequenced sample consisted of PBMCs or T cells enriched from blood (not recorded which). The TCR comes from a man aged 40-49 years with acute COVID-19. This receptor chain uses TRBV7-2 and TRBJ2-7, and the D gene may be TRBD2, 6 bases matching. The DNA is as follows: TGTGCCAGCAGTTTAGCCGGGACTCTTACCTACGAGCAGTACTTC. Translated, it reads CASSLAGTLTYEQYF.